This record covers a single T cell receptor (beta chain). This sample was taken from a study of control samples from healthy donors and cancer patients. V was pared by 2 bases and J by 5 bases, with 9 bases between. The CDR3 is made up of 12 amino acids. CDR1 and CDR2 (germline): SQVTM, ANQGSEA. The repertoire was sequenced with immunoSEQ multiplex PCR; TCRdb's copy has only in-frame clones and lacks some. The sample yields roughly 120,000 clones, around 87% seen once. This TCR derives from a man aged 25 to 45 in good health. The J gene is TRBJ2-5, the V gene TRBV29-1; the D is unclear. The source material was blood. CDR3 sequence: CSVESSSETQYF. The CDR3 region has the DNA TGCAGCGTTGAATCTAGTTCGGAGACCCAGTACTTC.